Each of the 21 T cell receptor beta chains below was sequenced from the same sample in a study of early T cells in non-severe SARS-CoV-2 infection. TCRdb called the 5' RACE reads again in MiXCR, with one record for every CDR3 protein. The table includes tens of thousands of distinct CDR3 sequences, 4.8% detected once. Sequenced input: whole blood. Receptors originate from an adult who was a healthcare worker with PCR-confirmed SARS-CoV-2 infection or an uninfected control (not recorded which).

J is TRBJ2-3 and V is TRBV4-1; TRBD2 might be the D (5 bases). Trimming took 1 base from V and 8 from J, leaving 19 bases between them. Per germline, CDR1 MGHRA and CDR2 YSYEKL. This CDR3 spans 16 amino acids. Written as DNA, the CDR3 is TGCGCCAGCAGCCAAGGGGCCGCCGGGATTCGGCGTACGCAGTATTTT. Protein product: CASSQGAAGIRRTQYF.

In its sample, this clonotype was seen many times. V usage is TRBV5-1 and J usage is TRBJ2-3; a possible D gene is TRBD2 (7 bases). Trimming cost V 4 bases and J 6 bases, with 12 bases left between them. This CDR3 region has 13 residues. Germline assignment: CDR1 SGHRS and CDR2 YFSETQ. CDR3 loop: CASSVGGPDTQYF. The DNA of the CDR3 is TGCGCCAGCAGCGTCGGGGGGCCGGATACGCAGTATTTT.

J is TRBJ1-6 and V is TRBV7-2, with a weak D call TRBD1 (5 bases). This CDR3 has 14 amino acids. V was clipped by 5 bases and J by 8 bases, with 13 bases between them. Germline values: CDR1 SGHTA, CDR2 FQGNSA. Here the CDR3 reads CASSAQGTDSPLHF. CDR3 nucleotides: TGTGCCAGCAGCGCGCAGGGTACCGATTCACCCCTCCACTTT.

In this sample, this clonotype turned up many times. J is TRBJ2-2 and V is TRBV27; D may be TRBD2 (5 bases). The CDR3 has 14 residues. V was pared by 8 bases and J by 4 bases, with 14 bases between. Germline lookup yields CDR1 MNHEY and CDR2 SMNVEV (reference sequence). CDR3 DNA sequence: TGTGCCAGCCTCGGGCTTCGGGGCACCGGGGAGCTGTTTTTT. Protein: CASLGLRGTGELFF.

This clonotype is deemed medium-sized. This chain links TRBV29-1 with TRBJ2-1; 7 bases agree with TRBD2. This CDR3 has 11 amino acids. Germline CDR1 reads SQVTM; CDR2 reads ANQGSEA. The V and J ends lost 4 bases and 6 bases, in that order; junction bases with no gene match: 0. The CDR3 reads CSVGTSNEQFF. The CDR3 DNA sequence: TGCAGCGTTGGGACTAGCAATGAGCAGTTCTTC.

This clonotype appeared many times. The chain links TRBV27 to TRBJ2-1, with a weak D call TRBD1 (6 bases). Per the germline V gene, CDR1 is MNHEY and CDR2 is SMNVEV (reference sequence). The V and J ends lost 9 bases and 2 bases respectively, with 20 bases between them. The CDR3 runs to 16 residues. CDR3: CASTPLAGAAYNEQFF. CDR3 in DNA: TGTGCCAGTACCCCCCTTGCAGGGGCAGCCTACAATGAGCAGTTCTTC.

In regard to this clonotype: Given a much more abundant clone one base away, this may be a read error. V and J are TRBV2 and TRBJ2-1; 8 positions agree with TRBD2. Germline lookup yields CDR1 SNHLY and CDR2 FYNNEI. This CDR3 region has 14 residues. CDR3 in amino acids: CVSMTSASYNEQFF. CDR3 DNA sequence: TGTGTCAGCATGACTAGCGCGTCCTACAATGAGCAGTTCTTC.

This clonotype was seen ten or more times. The chain recombines TRBV18 with TRBJ2-3, with 8 bases that match TRBD1. Germline CDR1 and CDR2: KGHSH and LQKENI. There are 15 residues in the CDR3. Losses at the gene ends were 1 base for V and 2 bases for J; bases not matched to a gene: 2. The DNA of the CDR3 is TGTGCCAGCTCACCACAGACAGGGGCCACAGATACGCAGTATTTT. Its translation: CASSPQTGATDTQYF.

This clonotype has ten or more counts. The chain uses TRBV13 and TRBJ2-7, with TRBD1 as a possible D gene (6 bases). This CDR3 spans 15 amino acids. V lost 5 bases to trimming and J lost 3 bases, with 17 bases between them. Germline CDR1 reads PRHDT; CDR2 reads FYEKMQ (reference sequence). CDR3 in amino acids: CASSTGTTNLYEQYF. The DNA of the CDR3 is TGTGCCAGCAGCACCGGGACAACAAACCTCTACGAGCAGTACTTC.

The genes are TRBV7-3 and TRBJ1-1; D remains unclear. Germline CDR1 is SGHTA and CDR2 is FQGTGA. The CDR3 runs 13 residues. V was shortened by 5 bases and J by 1 base, with 8 bases between the two germline ends. DNA of the CDR3: TGTGCCAGCAGCGTAAGAGAGAACACTGAAGCTTTCTTT. This sequence encodes CASSVRENTEAFF.

This clonotype was seen many times. The chain uses TRBV29-1 and TRBJ1-5; a possible D gene is TRBD1 (5 bases). The V gene lost 0 bases and the J gene lost 4 bases, with 13 bases spanning the gap. The germline gives CDR1 SQVTM, CDR2 ANQGSEA. CDR3 length: 15 amino acids. The CDR3 DNA reads as TGCAGCGTTGAAGATCTAGGGGACCCAAATCAGCCCCAGCATTTT. Encoded protein: CSVEDLGDPNQPQHF.

This clonotype was recorded a few times. V is TRBV2 and J is TRBJ1-2; D not resolved. Germline CDR1 and CDR2: SNHLY and FYNNEI. CDR3 length equals 14 residues. V was pared by 10 bases and J by 1 base, with 16 bases between. As DNA, the CDR3 is TGTGCCATCATCGACACCCTGGGTAACTATGGCTACACCTTC. This encodes CAIIDTLGNYGYTF.

The V and J genes are TRBV7-2 and TRBJ2-1, with D tentatively TRBD1 or TRBD2 (5 bases each). Trimming removed 3 bases from V and 7 bases from J, with 16 bases in between. The CDR3 loop spans 15 amino acids. Germline V lookup: CDR1 SGHTA, CDR2 FQGNSA. CDR3 coding DNA: TGTGCCAGCAGCTTTTGGGACCGAGGAACAAATGAGCAGTTCTTC. Translated: CASSFWDRGTNEQFF.

This clonotype was counted many times. The chain recombines TRBV27 with TRBJ1-2, with D hard to call. CDR3 length equals 16 residues. The ends were cut back, 9 bases at V and 2 bases at J, with 22 bases in the middle. Germline CDR1 is MNHEY and CDR2 is SMNVEV (reference sequence). CDR3 DNA sequence: TGTGCCAGGGGAATAAAAGAACTACCCAAGAACTATGGCTACACCTTC. It is translated as CARGIKELPKNYGYTF.

This clonotype has a count of ten or more. V gene TRBV27 combines with J gene TRBJ2-7; TRBD2 matches 14 bases. The V gene's germline CDR1 is MNHEY and CDR2 SMNVEV (reference sequence). CDR3 length: 17 residues. J gave up 0 bases and V 5 bases, and 6 bases lay outside the gene matches. Here the CDR3 DNA reads TGTGCCAGCAGTCCGGGACTAGCGGGGGACTACTCCTACGAGCAGTACTTC. Protein sequence: CASSPGLAGDYSYEQYF.

This clonotype was found a few times. The chain recombines TRBV6-1 with TRBJ1-1; the match to TRBD1 covers 7 bases. The germline V gene encodes CDR1 MNHNS and CDR2 SASEGT. This CDR3 has 15 amino acids. The V segment lost 1 base and the J segment 3 bases; nucleotides outside the gene matches: 5. In DNA, the CDR3 is TGTGCCAGCAGTGAAGTCTTTACAGGGGACACTGAAGCTTTCTTT. Residues: CASSEVFTGDTEAFF.

J is TRBJ1-2 and V is TRBV20-1; the D gene is possibly TRBD1 (5 bases). In germline, CDR1 is DFQATT, CDR2 SNEGSKA (reference sequence). The germline V and J ends were trimmed by 6 bases and 4 bases, with 15 bases remaining between them. The CDR3 is made up of 13 amino acids. As DNA, the CDR3 is TGCAGTGCCACGACAGCCTACCCCTATGGCTACACCTTC. It encodes CSATTAYPYGYTF.

The rearrangement uses TRBV5-1 and TRBJ1-4, with D uncertain. Germline CDR1 reads SGHRS; CDR2 reads YFSETQ. Trimming took 0 bases from V and 0 from J, leaving 6 bases between them. CDR3 length: 15 residues. The chain's CDR3 is CASSLAHATNEKLFF. CDR3 coding DNA: TGCGCCAGCAGCTTGGCTCACGCAACTAATGAAAAACTGTTTTTT.

This clonotype has more than one count but fewer than ten. This chain links TRBV10-3 with TRBJ2-3; tentative D call: TRBD2 (7 bases). Trimming left V 4 bases short and J 3 bases short, with 17 bases between. There are 16 residues in the CDR3. Germline V gene sequence: CDR1 ENHRY, CDR2 SYGVKD. CDR3 nucleotide sequence: TGTGCCATCAGTGCCTACAGGGAGGGAGCTACAGATACGCAGTATTTT. This sequence encodes CAISAYREGATDTQYF.

This clonotype was picked up many times. The chain has TRBV19 and TRBJ1-2, with D perhaps matching TRBD1 (6 bases). This CDR3 spans 13 amino acids. Germline-derived CDR1 and CDR2 are LNHDA and SQIVND (reference sequence). Trimming left V 7 bases short and J 5 bases short, with 14 bases between. CDR3 DNA sequence: TGTGCCAGTACCCCCCGGGGGGCTTATGGCTACACCTTC. The encoded protein is CASTPRGAYGYTF.

J is TRBJ2-1 and V is TRBV7-8; a weak D match, TRBD2 (5 bases). The CDR3 extends over 14 amino acids. Trimming shortened V by 0 bases and J by 2 bases, and 5 bases separated the two germline ends. Germline-derived CDR1 and CDR2 are SGHVS and FQNEAQ. The DNA of the CDR3 is TGTGCCAGCAGCTTAGCTAGCGCCTACAATGAGCAGTTCTTC. This gives the protein CASSLASAYNEQFF.